This TCR beta chain was captured in a study of blood T cells in healthy people across ages. Study at large: Template switching picked up about one barcoded beta molecule for each two T cells.

Next came a second PCR, run for roughly 6 to 11 cycles, which used a sample-barcoded 5' primer along with a J-beta primer mix. TCRdb recomputed calls from the 5' RACE reads with MiXCR, one row per CDR3 protein. The sample carries 590,000 or so distinct CDR3 sequences, under 30% recorded once. The CDR3 is made up of 14 amino acids. Germline loops: CDR1 DFQATT, CDR2 SNEGSKA (reference sequence). V lost 0 bases to trimming and J lost 7 bases, with 15 bases between them. The source is an elderly woman in good health. V gene TRBV20-1 combines with J gene TRBJ1-2, with D possibly being TRBD1 (6 bases). The source material was blood. CDR3 DNA: TGCAGTGCTAGAGAATCACAGGGTGGCAGTGGCTACACCTTC. Translated, it gives CSARESQGGSGYTF.